The rows below give T cell receptor beta chains drawn from one sample of a study of early T cells in non-severe SARS-CoV-2 infection. TCRdb fed the 5' RACE reads into MiXCR, producing one record per CDR3 protein. The sample includes around 50,000 distinct CDR3 sequences, roughly an eighth of them seen just once. Sample: whole blood. The receptors derive from an adult who was a healthcare worker with PCR-confirmed SARS-CoV-2 infection or an uninfected control (not recorded which). Both conserved end residues are trimmed from each CDR3. Fields, in order: J gene, CDR3 length, V gene, CDR3 protein.

>TRBJ1-3|14|TRBV12-3/TRBV12-4
ATQRGPARSGNTIY
>TRBJ2-3|13|TRBV7-2
ASSVLAGVSDTQY
>TRBJ2-1|14|TRBV7-6
ASRLEGGGAVNEQF
>TRBJ2-2|9|TRBV3-1
ASAETGELF
>TRBJ1-6|12|TRBV7-2
ASSPGPWNSPLH
>TRBJ1-1|14|TRBV3-1
ASSQESGSKFTEAF
>TRBJ1-5|13|TRBV7-2
ASSGAFSSNQPQH
>TRBJ2-7|16|TRBV5-4
ASSLATGQSGGSYEQY
>TRBJ2-1|11|TRBV29-1
TTWESAYNEQF
>TRBJ2-2|9|TRBV28
ASTTDRGLF